This T cell receptor (beta chain) was identified during a study of cytomegalovirus exposure and HLA in healthy donors. Study-level background: The 90 to 150 validation repertoires, a later analysis reported, used the same platform as the 600 to 700 first-cohort repertoires.

This CDR3 contains 15 residues. Trimming shortened V by 3 bases and J by 1 base, and 10 bases separated the two germline ends. Germline V gene lookup returns CDR1 LNHDA and CDR2 SQIVND (reference sequence). Sequenced by immunoSEQ multiplex PCR; TCRdb stores in-frame clones only, minus some. The table shows 90,000 to 150,000 clones, with roughly 90% occurring only once. The clonotype originates from a woman between 18 and 29 years old in good health and CMV-seropositive. The chain is built from TRBV19 and TRBJ1-5; maybe TRBD1 (6 bases). Sequences were obtained from PBMCs. The CDR3 DNA is TGTGCCAGTAGTATCGCAGGGGTAAGCAATCAGCCCCAGCATTTT. Translation: CASSIAGVSNQPQHF. The full variable domain, with the rest looked up from reference TRBV19 and TRBJ1-5, is DGGITQSPKYLFRKEGQNVTLSCEQNLNHDAMYWYRQDPGQGLRLIYYSQIVNDFQKGDIAEGYSVSREKKESFPLTVTSAQKNPTAFYLCASSIAGVSNQPQHFGDGTRLSIL.